The present T cell receptor (beta chain) was sequenced within a study of human T cells and chemical hapten exposure. TCRdb independently ran MiXCR on the RACE reads; one entry per CDR3 protein. The data contain 250,000 to 300,000 distinct CDR3 sequences, approximately 8% of them singletons. Time point of the sample: pre-sensitization, week 0. Treatment specified: therapeutic diphenylcyclopropenone sensitization with weekly scalp DPC. CDR3 length: 14 amino acids. Germline V CDR1 and CDR2: KGHDR, SFDVKD. Trimming removed 9 bases from V and 4 bases from J; junction bases left unmatched: 4. The receptor comes from a man younger than 35 with alopecia areata. Some clones in this sample may be carry-over from other donors' samples. The chain has TRBV24-1 and TRBJ2-2, with 10 bases fitting TRBD1. This specimen was whole blood, taken in connection with sensitization to the hapten diphenylcyclopropenone (DPC). CDR3 protein: CATGGTGATGELFF. CDR3 nucleotide sequence: TGTGCCACCGGGGGGACAGGGGCCACCGGGGAGCTGTTTTTT.